These T cell receptor beta chains were read from a single sample in a study of cytomegalovirus exposure and HLA in healthy donors. TCRdb's table, derived via immunoSEQ multiplex PCR, lists solely in-frame clones and lacks some. The sample lists under 150,000 clones; 80% were seen once. The specimen was PBMCs. The source of these receptors is a young man in good health and CMV-seronegative. CDR3s include the opening cysteine and the closing phenylalanine or tryptophan. The D gene is left open where the match is weak. Expanded clones are given a class, and other clones once, few, many or no size at all.

clone_size: .; v_call: TRBV7-8; j_call: TRBJ2-7; d_call: TRBD1; cdr3_nt: TGTGCCAGCAGCTTAGGGGACAGGGTCAAAAACGAGCAGTACTTC; cdr3_aa: CASSLGDRVKNEQYF
clone_size: .; v_call: TRBV6-1; j_call: TRBJ2-3; d_call: TRBD2; cdr3_nt: TGTGCCAGCAGTGAAGGAACTAGCGGAGGGGATACGCAGTATTTT; cdr3_aa: CASSEGTSGGDTQYF
clone_size: .; v_call: TRBV9; j_call: TRBJ2-3; d_call: .; cdr3_nt: TGTGCCAGCAGCGAGACGGGACTGATCACAGATACGCAGTATTTT; cdr3_aa: CASSETGLITDTQYF
clone_size: .; v_call: TRBV5-1; j_call: TRBJ2-7; d_call: .; cdr3_nt: TGCGCCAGCAGCTTGGGCGGGGGCGGTAGCTCCTACGAGCAGTACTTC; cdr3_aa: CASSLGGGGSSYEQYF
clone_size: .; v_call: TRBV27; j_call: TRBJ2-4; d_call: TRBD2; cdr3_nt: TGTGCCAGCAGTTCCCTAGCGGGAGTCATTCAGTACTTC; cdr3_aa: CASSSLAGVIQYF
clone_size: .; v_call: TRBV18; j_call: TRBJ2-1; d_call: TRBD1; cdr3_nt: TGTGCCAGCTCACCACGGATATGGGACAGGGATCATTACAATGAGCAGTTCTTC; cdr3_aa: CASSPRIWDRDHYNEQFF
clone_size: .; v_call: TRBV6-5; j_call: TRBJ2-7; d_call: TRBD2; cdr3_nt: TGTGCCAGCAGCTCCTCAGCGGGAGGGCGGGTGCAGTACTTC; cdr3_aa: CASSSSAGGRVQYF
clone_size: .; v_call: TRBV5-1; j_call: TRBJ1-1; d_call: TRBD1; cdr3_nt: TGCGCCAGCAGCAGAGAACCGGGACAGAGGGTGAACACTGAAGCTTTCTTT; cdr3_aa: CASSREPGQRVNTEAFF
clone_size: few; v_call: TRBV7-8; j_call: TRBJ2-7; d_call: TRBD1; cdr3_nt: TGTGCCAGCAGCCCACAGGGGGCGAACCTCTACGAGCAGTACTTC; cdr3_aa: CASSPQGANLYEQYF
clone_size: .; v_call: TRBV5-1; j_call: TRBJ1-1; d_call: .; cdr3_nt: TGCGCCAGCAGCTCGGGAGAGCAGCGAGGCACTGAAGCTTTCTTT; cdr3_aa: CASSSGEQRGTEAFF
clone_size: .; v_call: TRBV28; j_call: TRBJ2-3; d_call: TRBD2; cdr3_nt: TGTGCCAGCAGTTCCTCACTAGCGACAGATACGCAGTATTTT; cdr3_aa: CASSSSLATDTQYF
clone_size: .; v_call: TRBV29-1; j_call: TRBJ1-1; d_call: .; cdr3_nt: TGCAGCGTGGGACCGGGACTCGGGAACACTGAAGCTTTCTTT; cdr3_aa: CSVGPGLGNTEAFF
clone_size: .; v_call: TRBV5-1; j_call: TRBJ2-5; d_call: .; cdr3_nt: TGCGCCAGCAGCTCCGGGACTCGGCAAGAGACCCAGTACTTC; cdr3_aa: CASSSGTRQETQYF
clone_size: .; v_call: TRBV5-4; j_call: TRBJ1-4; d_call: TRBD1; cdr3_nt: TGTGCCAGCAGCCGACAGGGGGCGGACGAAAAACTGTTTTTT; cdr3_aa: CASSRQGADEKLFF
clone_size: .; v_call: TRBV30; j_call: TRBJ2-2; d_call: .; cdr3_nt: TGTGCCTGGAAACGGTATAAGGGGGCCGGGGAGCTGTTTTTT; cdr3_aa: CAWKRYKGAGELFF
clone_size: .; v_call: TRBV9; j_call: TRBJ2-3; d_call: .; cdr3_nt: TGTGCCAGCAGCGTAGGGTCAGGGGCAGATACGCAGTATTTT; cdr3_aa: CASSVGSGADTQYF
clone_size: .; v_call: TRBV2; j_call: TRBJ1-5; d_call: .; cdr3_nt: TGTGCCAGCAGTGAACGGCGGGTATATAGCAATCAGCCCCAGCATTTT; cdr3_aa: CASSERRVYSNQPQHF
clone_size: .; v_call: TRBV5-6; j_call: TRBJ1-2; d_call: .; cdr3_nt: TGTGCCAGCAGCCCAAGTGAACAGGGCTTTGGGTGTGGCTACACCTTC; cdr3_aa: CASSPSEQGFGCGYTF
clone_size: .; v_call: TRBV7-3; j_call: TRBJ1-1; d_call: TRBD1; cdr3_nt: TGTGCCAGCAGCCACACAGGGGGCGGCACTGAAGCTTTCTTT; cdr3_aa: CASSHTGGGTEAFF
clone_size: few; v_call: TRBV6-5; j_call: TRBJ2-7; d_call: .; cdr3_nt: TGTGCCAGCAGCTACGGACAGACAACAATCTACGAGCAGTACTTC; cdr3_aa: CASSYGQTTIYEQYF
clone_size: .; v_call: TRBV7-9; j_call: TRBJ2-7; d_call: .; cdr3_nt: TGTGCCAGCAGCTTAGACCAGGGGTGCGAGCAGTACTTC; cdr3_aa: CASSLDQGCEQYF
clone_size: .; v_call: TRBV20-1; j_call: TRBJ1-2; d_call: .; cdr3_nt: TGCAGTGCTACCAGGGGATCTGGCTACACCTTC; cdr3_aa: CSATRGSGYTF
clone_size: .; v_call: TRBV4-1; j_call: TRBJ2-5; d_call: TRBD2; cdr3_nt: TGCGCCAGCAGCCAGAGGGGACTAGTAGGAGAGACCCAGTACTTC; cdr3_aa: CASSQRGLVGETQYF
clone_size: .; v_call: TRBV2; j_call: TRBJ1-5; d_call: TRBD1; cdr3_nt: TGTGCCAGCAGTTTACGGACAGGGATTCAGCCCCAGCATTTT; cdr3_aa: CASSLRTGIQPQHF
clone_size: .; v_call: TRBV27; j_call: TRBJ1-2; d_call: TRBD1; cdr3_nt: TGTGCCAGCAGTTTTGTCGGGACAGGGTCCTATGGCTACACCTTC; cdr3_aa: CASSFVGTGSYGYTF
clone_size: .; v_call: TRBV6-1; j_call: TRBJ2-6; d_call: TRBD2; cdr3_nt: TGTGCCAGCAGTGAAGTGGGGATGGGAGGGTCTGGGGCCAACGTCCTGACTTTC; cdr3_aa: CASSEVGMGGSGANVLTF
clone_size: .; v_call: TRBV6-5; j_call: TRBJ2-1; d_call: TRBD1; cdr3_nt: TGTGCCAGCAGTCAGCCGGGACAGGGTTGGCATGAGCAGTTCTTC; cdr3_aa: CASSQPGQGWHEQFF
clone_size: .; v_call: TRBV27; j_call: TRBJ1-1; d_call: .; cdr3_nt: TGTGCCAGCAGTTTCGGTCAGGGCAACACTGAAGCTTTCTTT; cdr3_aa: CASSFGQGNTEAFF
clone_size: .; v_call: TRBV5-1; j_call: TRBJ2-2; d_call: TRBD1; cdr3_nt: TGCGCCAGCAAAGCCCGAACTACAGGGGGCTCCGGGGAGCTGTTTTTT; cdr3_aa: CASKARTTGGSGELFF
clone_size: few; v_call: TRBV5-4; j_call: TRBJ2-7; d_call: TRBD2; cdr3_nt: TGTGCCAGCAGCTTGGCCTCAGCGGGGGGCTACGAGCAGTACTTC; cdr3_aa: CASSLASAGGYEQYF
clone_size: .; v_call: TRBV19; j_call: TRBJ1-1; d_call: .; cdr3_nt: TGTGCCAGTAGTATGGGGAGGGGGGACGCTGAAGCTTTCTTT; cdr3_aa: CASSMGRGDAEAFF
clone_size: .; v_call: TRBV4-1; j_call: TRBJ2-1; d_call: .; cdr3_nt: TGCGCCAGCAGCCAAGGGGGACTCTACAATGAGCAGTTCTTC; cdr3_aa: CASSQGGLYNEQFF
clone_size: .; v_call: TRBV11-2; j_call: TRBJ2-3; d_call: TRBD2; cdr3_nt: TGTGCCAGCAGCAAACCGGTCGGGGGGACTAGCACAGATACGCAGTATTTT; cdr3_aa: CASSKPVGGTSTDTQYF
clone_size: once; v_call: TRBV7-9; j_call: TRBJ2-1; d_call: TRBD2; cdr3_nt: TGTGCCAGCAGCTTAGCCGGGGGGACCACCTACAATGAGCAGTTCTTC; cdr3_aa: CASSLAGGTTYNEQFF
clone_size: .; v_call: TRBV7-9; j_call: TRBJ1-1; d_call: .; cdr3_nt: TGTGCCAGCAGCCAACAGGTGCATGAAGCTTTCTTT; cdr3_aa: CASSQQVHEAFF
clone_size: once; v_call: TRBV9; j_call: TRBJ2-7; d_call: TRBD1; cdr3_nt: TGTGCCAGTAGCGCCGGACAGGGTAACGAGCAGTACTTC; cdr3_aa: CASSAGQGNEQYF
clone_size: .; v_call: TRBV11-2; j_call: TRBJ2-3; d_call: .; cdr3_nt: TGTGCCAGCAGCTCTTCCCCTCGGCAGGGTGAAGATACGCAGTATTTT; cdr3_aa: CASSSSPRQGEDTQYF
clone_size: once; v_call: TRBV28; j_call: TRBJ1-2; d_call: .; cdr3_nt: TGTGCCAGCAGTTTCCCGAGAGGCAGGGGCGTTCACTATGGCTACACCTTC; cdr3_aa: CASSFPRGRGVHYGYTF
clone_size: .; v_call: TRBV30; j_call: TRBJ2-2; d_call: TRBD2; cdr3_nt: TGTGCTTTTCCCTTTAGCGGGACCACCGGGGAGCTGTTTTTT; cdr3_aa: CAFPFSGTTGELFF
clone_size: .; v_call: TRBV28; j_call: TRBJ1-2; d_call: .; cdr3_nt: TGTGCCAGCAGGCGTCGGATGGGGCCCTATGGCTACACCTTC; cdr3_aa: CASRRRMGPYGYTF
clone_size: .; v_call: TRBV19; j_call: TRBJ1-3; d_call: TRBD1; cdr3_nt: TGTGCCAGTAGTATTGTCTCAGGGGGCTCTTTAGCTGGAAACACCATATATTTT; cdr3_aa: CASSIVSGGSLAGNTIYF
clone_size: .; v_call: TRBV7-8; j_call: TRBJ2-7; d_call: TRBD1; cdr3_nt: TGTGCCAGCAGCTTAGGTTGGACAGGGGGCGGGGAGCAGTACTTC; cdr3_aa: CASSLGWTGGGEQYF
clone_size: .; v_call: TRBV28; j_call: TRBJ2-1; d_call: .; cdr3_nt: TGTGCCAGCAGTTCATCCCCCACTAGACCCCTCTTC; cdr3_aa: CASSSSPTRPLF
clone_size: once; v_call: TRBV19; j_call: TRBJ2-1; d_call: .; cdr3_nt: TGTGCCAGTAGTCCGCCGGGCTCCTACAATGAGCAGTTCTTC; cdr3_aa: CASSPPGSYNEQFF